Listed below are T cell receptor beta chains from one sample, sequenced in a study of blood T cell repertoires in COVID-19. The protocol was immunoSEQ multiplex PCR, while the TCRdb copy is restricted to in-frame clones and leaves out a portion. The sample consists of some 700,000 clones, around 90% of them appearing once. What was sequenced was peripheral blood. These receptors all stem from a young woman with acute or convalescent COVID-19. Both conserved end residues are part of each CDR3. A D gene is named only where the DNA matches it firmly. Clone size appears in some rows only: once, few, many, or a class for an expanded clone.

clone size	D gene	V gene	J gene	CDR3 length	CDR3 protein	CDR3 DNA
.	TRBD1	TRBV27	TRBJ2-7	14	CASSLSNRGYEQYF	TGTGCCAGCAGTTTATCGAACAGGGGCTACGAGCAGTACTTC
.	TRBD1	TRBV29-1	TRBJ1-5	13	CSVKDRGNQPQHF	TGCAGCGTTAAGGACAGGGGCAATCAGCCCCAGCATTTT
once	TRBD2	TRBV11-2	TRBJ2-2	18	CASSLVRGLAGPTGELFF	TGTGCCAGCAGCTTAGTTAGGGGACTAGCGGGGCCTACCGGGGAGCTGTTTTTT
once	.	TRBV29-1	TRBJ1-1	13	CSVESGTGTEAFF	TGCAGCGTTGAGAGCGGGACGGGCACTGAAGCTTTCTTT
.	TRBD1	TRBV19	TRBJ2-1	16	CASSMTVGTGGNEQFF	TGTGCCAGTAGTATGACAGTGGGGACAGGGGGCAATGAGCAGTTCTTC
.	.	TRBV5-4	TRBJ1-2	12	CATKAGVYGYTF	TGTGCCACCAAGGCGGGAGTCTATGGCTACACCTTC
.	.	TRBV25-1	TRBJ2-3	11	CASGQLDTQYF	TGTGCCAGCGGCCAATTAGATACGCAGTATTTT
.	TRBD2	TRBV4-1	TRBJ2-2	16	CASSQWAGGRTGELFF	TGCGCCAGCAGCCAATGGGCGGGGGGGCGAACCGGGGAGCTGTTTTTT
few	.	TRBV7-2	TRBJ2-3	16	CASSLGTPFSTDTQYF	TGTGCCAGCAGCTTAGGGACTCCATTTAGCACAGATACGCAGTATTTT
.	TRBD1	TRBV2	TRBJ1-2	17	CASSEGQGARLLYGYTF	TGTGCCAGCAGTGAGGGACAGGGGGCCCGCCTTCTCTATGGCTACACCTTC
.	.	TRBV6-6	TRBJ1-2	14	CASARVTLLYGYTF	TGTGCCAGCGCCAGGGTAACCCTCCTCTATGGCTACACCTTC
.	.	TRBV3-1/TRBV3-2	TRBJ1-2	17	CASSQGNARLRNYGYTF	TGTGCCAGCAGCCAAGGCAATGCACGACTGAGAAACTATGGCTACACCTTC
.	.	TRBV9	TRBJ1-1	15	CASSSLQGWNTEAFF	TGTGCCAGCAGCTCGCTACAGGGTTGGAACACTGAAGCTTTCTTT
.	TRBD1	TRBV24-1	TRBJ1-1	15	CATSESGTGLTEAFF	TGTGCCACCAGTGAGTCCGGGACAGGTCTGACTGAAGCTTTCTTT
.	.	TRBV15	TRBJ2-1	14	CATSRVRLGDKQFF	TGTGCCACCAGCAGGGTAAGACTTGGGGACAAGCAGTTCTTC
once	.	TRBV11-2	TRBJ1-6	15	CASSLTDRGNSPLHF	TGTGCCAGCAGCTTAACTGATAGGGGTAATTCACCCCTCCACTTT
.	TRBD1	TRBV6-5	TRBJ1-2	15	CASSYSTGTGKGYTF	TGTGCCAGCAGTTACTCGACAGGGACAGGGAAGGGCTACACCTTC
.	TRBD2	TRBV7-6	TRBJ2-7	15	CASSLGPSGDYEQYF	TGTGCCAGCAGCTTAGGCCCTAGCGGGGACTACGAGCAGTACTTC
.	TRBD1	TRBV11-2	TRBJ2-2	16	CASSLRSGGFTGELFF	TGTGCCAGCAGCTTACGGTCAGGGGGCTTCACCGGGGAGCTGTTTTTT
.	TRBD1	TRBV5-4	TRBJ1-2	14	CASTPGTGTYGYTF	TGTGCCAGCACTCCCGGGACAGGGACCTATGGCTACACCTTC
.	TRBD2	TRBV7-2	TRBJ2-7	17	CASSLYGTSGVSYEQYF	TGTGCCAGCAGCTTATACGGGACTAGCGGGGTCTCCTACGAGCAGTACTTC
.	TRBD2	TRBV4-3	TRBJ2-1	15	CASSPSSGSYNEQFF	TGCGCCAGCAGTCCTTCTAGCGGCTCCTACAATGAGCAGTTCTTC
.	.	TRBV7-9	TRBJ1-1	15	CASSLALTGVDEAFF	TGTGCCAGCAGCTTAGCCCTCACGGGGGTTGATGAAGCTTTCTTT
.	TRBD2	TRBV12-3/TRBV12-4	TRBJ2-1	12	CASRRLAYEQFF	TGTGCCAGCAGACGACTAGCCTATGAGCAGTTCTTC
.	.	TRBV5-6	TRBJ1-1	13	CASRDTVNTEAFF	TGTGCCAGTAGAGACACAGTGAACACTGAAGCTTTCTTT
.	TRBD2	TRBV6-4	TRBJ2-3	16	CASSDGAGRGTDTQYF	TGTGCCAGCAGTGACGGGGCAGGGAGGGGCACAGATACGCAGTATTTT
.	.	TRBV5-1	TRBJ2-7	13	CASSAGAAYEQYF	TGCGCCAGCAGCGCGGGGGCCGCCTACGAGCAGTACTTC